Presented here are 21 T cell receptor beta chains from one specimen sequenced in a study of early T cells in non-severe SARS-CoV-2 infection. TCRdb re-analysed the 5' RACE reads in MiXCR, keeping a single row per CDR3 protein. The sample records around 59,000 distinct CDR3 sequences, 12% being singletons. The sequenced sample was whole blood. The source is an adult who was a healthcare worker with PCR-confirmed SARS-CoV-2 infection or an uninfected control (not recorded which).

This clonotype is judged medium-sized. The chain uses TRBV6-2 or TRBV6-3 and TRBJ2-2; the D is unclear. Germline lookup yields CDR1 MNHEY and CDR2 SVGEGT. The CDR3 is 14 amino acids. V lost 2 bases, J lost 3 bases, and 7 bases lay in between. The CDR3: CASSYDSHTGELFF. In nucleotides, the CDR3 is TGTGCCAGCAGTTACGACTCGCACACCGGGGAGCTGTTTTTT.

This clonotype has a count of ten or more. This chain joins TRBV10-3 and TRBJ2-1; 7 bases align to TRBD2. The CDR3 loop spans 12 amino acids. CDR1 is ENHRY and CDR2 is SYGVKD in the germline V gene. Trimming at V came to 11 bases and at J to 10 bases, leaving 11 bases not matched to a gene. This CDR3 reads CAGGGRAGEQFF. For the CDR3, the DNA is TGTGCCGGAGGTGGGAGGGCAGGGGAGCAGTTCTTC.

This clonotype showed up just a few times. This rearrangement joins TRBV7-3 to TRBJ2-1; D is ambiguous. Trimming removed 2 bases from V and 13 bases from J, with 15 bases in between. The CDR3 loop spans 13 amino acids. Germline V CDR1 and CDR2: SGHTA, FQGTGA. The CDR3 nucleotides are TGTGCCAGCAGCTTACTGCAGGCCGGATCCCAGTTCTTC. Its protein is CASSLLQAGSQFF.

The CDR3 sequence is CASSVVAGGPSGYNEQFF. In nucleotides, the CDR3 is TGTGCCAGCAGCGTAGTGGCGGGAGGGCCCTCAGGCTACAATGAGCAGTTCTTC. The rearrangement links TRBV9 to TRBJ2-1; 9 nucleotides align to TRBD2. J gave up 3 bases and V 0 bases, and 10 bases lay outside the gene matches. The CDR3 has 18 residues. CDR1 SGDLS and CDR2 YYNGEE come from the germline V gene.

There are many counts of this clonotype. The rearrangement links TRBV5-4 to TRBJ1-2; D call uncertain. Germline CDR1 reads SGHNT; CDR2 reads YYREEE (reference sequence). CDR3 length: 16 residues. V lost 3 bases and J 4 bases, leaving 19 bases between the germline ends. CDR3 bases: TGTGCCAGCAGCTCTCATAGACATGAACAGATCTATGGCTACACCTTC. Translated: CASSSHRHEQIYGYTF.

There are many counts of this clonotype. The rearrangement links TRBV18 to TRBJ1-1, with 9 nucleotides matching TRBD1. CDR3 length equals 15 residues. The V gene's germline CDR1 is KGHSH and CDR2 LQKENI. V lost 3 bases to trimming and J lost 4 bases; unmatched junction nucleotides: 6. Written as DNA, the CDR3 is TGTGCCAGCTCACCGCGGACAGGGGAGAGCACTGAAGCTTTCTTT. Protein: CASSPRTGESTEAFF.

This clonotype appeared many times. The V and J genes are TRBV20-1 and TRBJ2-3; 7 bases align to TRBD2. V lost 4 bases, J lost 4 bases, and 5 bases stayed unmatched. Germline CDR1 DFQATT, CDR2 SNEGSKA (reference sequence). This CDR3 is 13 amino acids long. The CDR3, as DNA: TGCAGTGCTATTTCTACTAGCGCAGATACGCAGTATTTT. Residues: CSAISTSADTQYF.

This chain links TRBV20-1 with TRBJ1-1; D ambiguous. Germline CDR1 is DFQATT and CDR2 is SNEGSKA (reference sequence). This CDR3 contains 13 residues. V shed 6 bases and J shed 6 bases, with 17 bases lying between them. The CDR3 loop reads CSAPGGPGAEAFF. The CDR3 DNA reads as TGCAGTGCGCCGGGCGGCCCAGGAGCTGAAGCTTTCTTT.

This clonotype has at least ten counts. This chain joins TRBV28 and TRBJ2-1, with D possibly called TRBD1 or TRBD2 (6 bases each). CDR1 MDHEN and CDR2 SYDVKM come from the germline V gene. The CDR3 extends over 15 amino acids. Between the trimmed V and J ends, which lost 6 bases and 7 bases, there was a span of 19 bases. The CDR3 reads CASRDWKGGGNEQFF. The CDR3 DNA is TGTGCCAGCAGGGATTGGAAGGGGGGAGGAAATGAGCAGTTCTTC.

This clonotype was observed a handful of times. This chain links TRBV18 with TRBJ2-7; TRBD2 agrees at 7 bases. Germline CDR1 and CDR2: KGHSH and LQKENI. V lost 1 base and J lost 2; bases outside the gene matches: 8. The CDR3 consists of 16 residues. This CDR3 reads CASSPRGLADTYEQYF. CDR3 bases: TGTGCCAGCTCACCACGCGGGCTAGCGGACACCTACGAGCAGTACTTC.

This clonotype turned up a few times. This chain uses TRBV7-9 with TRBJ1-3, with unresolved D. The germline V and J ends were trimmed by 1 base and 3 bases, with 1 base remaining between them. The CDR3 contains 12 residues. CDR1 is SEHNR, CDR2 FQNEAQ, per germline (reference sequence). DNA of the CDR3: TGTGCCAGCAGCTTAGGTGGAAACACCATATATTTT. Protein: CASSLGGNTIYF.

The chain combines TRBV7-2 with TRBJ2-3; TRBD2 is a possible D gene (6 bases). Germline lookup yields CDR1 SGHTA and CDR2 FQGNSA. The CDR3 spans 15 residues. Deletions cut 5 bases from V and 2 bases from J, with 14 bases between. The CDR3 protein is CASSPQEGHTDTQYF. The CDR3 nucleotides read TGTGCCAGCAGCCCGCAGGAGGGCCACACAGATACGCAGTATTTT.

V usage is TRBV30 and J usage is TRBJ1-5; D remains ambiguous. Germline V CDR1 and CDR2: GTSNPN, SVGIG (reference sequence). This CDR3 has 15 amino acids. V was clipped by 2 bases and J by 0 bases, with 11 bases between them. The CDR3 sequence is CAWSSRDASNQPQHF. DNA for the CDR3: TGTGCCTGGAGTAGCCGGGATGCTAGCAATCAGCCCCAGCATTTT. The full variable domain, rest sourced from reference TRBV30 and TRBJ1-5, is SQTIHQWPATLVQPVGSPLSLECTVEGTSNPNLYWYRQAAGRGLQLLFYSVGIGQISSEVPQNLSASRPQDRQFILSSKKLLLSDSGFYLCAWSSRDASNQPQHFGDGTRLSIL.

This clonotype has at least ten counts. The rearrangement uses TRBV15 and TRBJ2-5; 11 nucleotides align to TRBD2. J gave up 4 bases and V 1 base, and 5 bases lay outside the gene matches. This CDR3 has 16 residues. From germline, CDR1 is LNHNV and CDR2 YYDKDF (reference sequence). CDR3: CATSRASLAGGETQYF. For the CDR3, the DNA is TGTGCCACCAGCAGAGCCAGCCTAGCGGGAGGAGAGACCCAGTACTTC.

This clonotype has more than one count but fewer than ten. The rearrangement uses TRBV28 and TRBJ2-5; no firm D call. Per germline, CDR1 MDHEN and CDR2 SYDVKM. The ends were cut back, 5 bases at V and 5 bases at J, with 18 bases in the middle. The CDR3 contains 15 residues. CDR3 loop: CASSTRNAVGETQYF. The CDR3 bases are TGTGCCAGCAGTACCCGGAACGCGGTCGGGGAGACCCAGTACTTC.

This clonotype was counted many times. This chain uses TRBV6-4 with TRBJ1-5; the D gene is possibly TRBD1 (5 bases). Germline V CDR1 and CDR2: MRHNA, SNTAGT. The V end lost 0 bases, the J end lost 4 bases, and 10 bases lay between the germline ends. This CDR3 region has 15 residues. The CDR3 here is CASSDSTATNQPQHF. The CDR3 nucleotides read TGTGCCAGCAGTGACTCGACAGCTACGAATCAGCCCCAGCATTTT.

This clonotype has only a few counts. V and J are TRBV29-1 and TRBJ2-5; 10 nucleotides align to TRBD1. This CDR3 region has 14 residues. J gave up 5 bases and V 5 bases, and 8 bases lay outside the gene matches. Germline CDR1 and CDR2: SQVTM and ANQGSEA. CDR3 sequence: CSVFPGTGVETQYF. CDR3 in DNA: TGCAGCGTTTTCCCCGGGACAGGGGTGGAGACCCAGTACTTC.

This clonotype turned up a few times. CDR3 sequence reads: CASSLYRDSKQYF. The CDR3 DNA sequence: TGTGCCAGCAGCCTCTATAGGGATTCAAAGCAGTACTTC. This sequence joins TRBV2 and TRBJ2-7, with D hard to call. Germline V gene sequence: CDR1 SNHLY, CDR2 FYNNEI. This CDR3 has 13 residues. Trimming left V 6 bases short and J 8 bases short, with 17 bases between.

The chain joins TRBV29-1 to TRBJ2-1; D ambiguous. The CDR3 runs 10 residues. CDR1 is SQVTM, CDR2 ANQGSEA, per germline. Trimming shortened V by 6 bases and J by 5 bases, and 5 bases separated the two germline ends. CDR3 nucleotides: TGCAGCGTCCAGGACAATGAGCAGTTCTTC. Its translation is CSVQDNEQFF.

The chain has TRBV7-3 and TRBJ2-5; D is possibly TRBD1 or TRBD2 (5 bases each). The CDR3 has 15 amino acids. From germline, CDR1 is SGHTA and CDR2 FQGTGA. With 0 bases removed from V and 3 bases from J, the gap between germline ends came to 11 bases. The chain's CDR3 is CASSLTGDAEETQYF. For the CDR3, the DNA is TGTGCCAGCAGCTTAACCGGGGACGCCGAAGAGACCCAGTACTTC. The full variable domain, rest sourced from reference TRBV7-3 and TRBJ2-5, is GAGVSQTPSNKVTEKGKYVELRCDPISGHTALYWYRQSLGQGPEFLIYFQGTGAADDSGLPNDRFFAVRPEGSVSTLKIQRTERGDSAVYLCASSLTGDAEETQYFGPGTRLLVL.

This clonotype showed up many times. The chain couples TRBV7-9 to TRBJ2-7, with 8 positions matching TRBD2. The V gene's germline CDR1 is SEHNR and CDR2 FQNEAQ (reference sequence). The CDR3 has 14 amino acids. V was clipped by 4 bases and J by 7 bases; unmatched bases: 9. The CDR3 here is CASSSPGGSAEQYF. The CDR3 DNA is TGTGCCAGCAGCTCCCCGGGGGGGAGTGCGGAGCAGTACTTC. Filled out from reference TRBV7-9 and TRBJ2-7, the complete variable domain reads DTGVSQNPRHKITKRGQNVTFRCDPISEHNRLYWYRQTLGQGPEFLTYFQNEAQLEKSRLLSDRFSAERPKGSFSTLEIQRTEQGDSAMYLCASSSPGGSAEQYFGPGTRLTVT.